This TCR beta chain appears in the sequencing data of a study of shared clonotypes between healthy human individuals. Some clones are missing from TCRdb's copy, which holds only in-frame ones; the method was immunoSEQ multiplex PCR. This sample has roughly 1,100,000 clones; roughly 80% occur once, and the top ten carry roughly 1.4%. This clone was observed a few times. The receptor was derived from a young man in good health. Input material: memory CD4+ T cells sorted from blood. Subset indicated: CD45RA-negative fraction.

CDR3 DNA sequence: TGTGCCAGCAGTGCTGACAGGGCATACAATCAGCCCCAGCATTTT. It encodes CASSADRAYNQPQHF. The rearrangement joins TRBV2 to TRBJ1-5, with 7 bases fitting TRBD1. The length of the CDR3 is 15 residues. J was trimmed by 3 bases and V by 4 bases; bases with no gene match: 6. Germline assignment: CDR1 SNHLY and CDR2 FYNNEI. Drawing the rest from reference TRBV2 and TRBJ1-5, the complete variable domain is EPEVTQTPSHQVTQMGQEVILRCVPISNHLYFYWYRQILGQKVEFLVSFYNNEISEKSEIFDDQFSVERPDGSNFTLKIRSTKLEDSAMYFCASSADRAYNQPQHFGDGTRLSIL.